The clone carrying this T cell receptor beta chain was seen ten or more times. This CDR3 has 16 amino acids. The junction had 6 bases not matched to a gene; V was cut back by 1 base and J by 8 bases. Germline V gives CDR1 SGHRS, CDR2 YFSETQ. The sample originates from a study of tumor-infiltrating lymphocytes in oesophageal squamous cell carcinoma. TCRdb re-analysed the PCR reads in MiXCR, keeping a single row per CDR3 protein. The sample contains about 14,000 distinct CDR3 sequences, roughly 56% of which appear only once. This rearrangement joins TRBV5-1 to TRBJ1-4; 12 positions match TRBD1. Sequenced sample: esophageal tumor tissue. The source is a male donor with esophageal squamous cell carcinoma. In DNA, the CDR3 is TGCGCCAGCAGCTTGATGGGACAGGGGGCAGGGGAAAAACTGTTTTTT. Its protein product is CASSLMGQGAGEKLFF. Full variable domain (missing parts from reference TRBV5-1 and TRBJ1-4): KAGVTQTPRYLIKTRGQQVTLSCSPISGHRSVSWYQQTPGQGLQFLFEYFSETQRNKGNFPGRFSGRQFSNSRSEMNVSTLELGDSALYLCASSLMGQGAGEKLFFGSGTQLSVL.